The clone carrying this T cell receptor (beta chain) was counted only a few times. Its target is unknown. The CDR3 is 15 residues long. Germline V CDR1 and CDR2: SNHLY, FYNNEI. V was pared by 8 bases and J by 5 bases, with 9 bases of the junction left unmatched. This sample was included in a study of cytomegalovirus exposure and HLA in healthy donors. Researchers ran the PCR with 60 Vbeta and 13 Jbeta primers. Clones were read by immunoSEQ multiplex PCR, and TCRdb kept only the in-frame ones, dropping some. Among 150,000 to 200,000 clones, 75% to 85% were seen once, and the ten largest hold about 1.9%. Whole-study findings and limits: Cytomegalovirus association was listed for under 200 TCR beta chains.

The chain uses TRBV2 and TRBJ2-3, with 11 bases aligning to TRBD2. This clonotype was obtained from a woman aged 18 to 35 in good health and CMV-seronegative. Sequenced sample: PBMCs. CDR3 loop: CASVAKTSGKDTQYF. CDR3 in DNA: TGTGCCAGCGTAGCTAAGACTAGCGGGAAAGATACGCAGTATTTT. Complete variable domain (other parts from reference TRBV2 and TRBJ2-3): EPEVTQTPSHQVTQMGQEVILRCVPISNHLYFYWYRQILGQKVEFLVSFYNNEISEKSEIFDDQFSVERPDGSNFTLKIRSTKLEDSAMYFCASVAKTSGKDTQYFGPGTRLTVL.